Following are 22 T cell receptor beta chains from one sample sequenced in a study of blood T cell repertoires in COVID-19. Profiling relied on immunoSEQ multiplex PCR, and the TCRdb table lists in-frame clones only, not all of them. Of under 130,000 clones in the sample, around 92% were seen once. Sequenced input: peripheral blood. These receptors all come from a woman aged 55 to 70 with acute or convalescent COVID-19.

The chain joins TRBV10-2 to TRBJ1-1, with D tentatively TRBD1 (5 bases). Germline lookup yields CDR1 WSHSY and CDR2 SAAADI. The CDR3 covers 18 residues. Trimming shortened V by 5 bases and J by 0 bases, and 22 bases separated the two germline ends. The CDR3 sequence is CASSPAGLRTAMNTEAFF. CDR3 coding DNA: TGCGCCAGCAGTCCCGCGGGACTCCGCACCGCCATGAACACTGAAGCTTTCTTT.

This chain connects TRBV3-1 (or the pseudogene TRBV3-2) to TRBJ1-1; D is unclear. The germline V gene has CDR1 LGHDT and CDR2 YNNKEL (reference sequence). Trimming took off 4 bases at V and 0 bases at J, with 12 bases between the two ends. The CDR3 is made up of 15 amino acids. The DNA of the CDR3 is TGTGCCAGCAGCCGTGGAGGAAGTATGAACACTGAAGCTTTCTTT. This codes for CASSRGGSMNTEAFF.

As to this clone: One end of the junction fails to match germline, which may point to a read error. The chain has TRBV5-6 and TRBJ2-7; TRBD2 aligns across 7 bases. The CDR3 length is 15 residues. Germline lookup yields CDR1 SGHDT and CDR2 YYEEEE. CDR3 bases: TGTGCCAGCACCTTGGGGGGGGGAAGGTCCTACGAGCAGTACTTC. It encodes CASTLGGGRSYEQYF. Full variable domain (outside the CDR3, taken from reference TRBV5-6 and TRBJ2-7): DAGVTQSPTHLIKTRGQQVTLRCSPKSGHDTVSWYQQALGQGPQFIFQYYEEEERQRGNFPDRFSGHQFPNYSSELNVNALLLGDSALYLCASTLGGGRSYEQYFGPGTRLTVT.

This chain joins TRBV6-6 and TRBJ1-2, with unresolved D. The germline CDR1 and CDR2 sequences are MNHNY and SVGAGI (reference sequence). V shed 7 bases and J shed 8 bases, with 17 bases lying between them. The CDR3 runs 13 residues. CDR3 DNA sequence: TGTGCCAGCACCAACCAGGCGTTGGAAGGCTACACCTTC. It is translated as CASTNQALEGYTF.

The chain uses TRBV6-5 and TRBJ2-5; 7 nucleotides line up with TRBD2. This CDR3 region has 15 residues. V was clipped by 5 bases and J by 0 bases; unmatched bases: 6. Germline assignment: CDR1 MNHEY and CDR2 SVGAGI. CDR3 DNA: TGTGCCAGCAGTCCTAACAGCGGGAACCAAGAGACCCAGTACTTC. Amino acid sequence: CASSPNSGNQETQYF.

This chain uses TRBV20-1 with TRBJ1-2; no definite D call. The CDR3 runs to 11 residues. Between the trimmed V and J ends, which lost 5 bases and 5 bases, there was a span of 9 bases. The germline gives CDR1 DFQATT, CDR2 SNEGSKA (reference sequence). CDR3 DNA sequence: TGCAGTGCTGAGGATAGGTATGGCTACACCTTC. Translated, it gives CSAEDRYGYTF.

CDR3 in amino acids: CASSGTGYSTDTQYF. The CDR3 DNA sequence: TGCGCCAGCTCCGGGACAGGGTACAGCACAGATACGCAGTATTTT. J is TRBJ2-3 and V is TRBV5-1; 9 bases map to TRBD1. Trimming removed 7 bases from V and 0 bases from J; junction bases left unmatched: 6. The CDR3 sequence is 15 residues long. Germline values: CDR1 SGHRS, CDR2 YFSETQ.

J is TRBJ1-3 and V is TRBV11-3, with D unclear. The germline V gene has CDR1 SGHNT and CDR2 YENEEA. The CDR3 sequence is 16 residues long. V lost 5 bases, J lost 0 bases, and 14 bases lay in between. The CDR3 here is CASSTPRRVSGNTIYF. The CDR3 DNA follows: TGTGCCAGCAGCACCCCTCGACGGGTCTCTGGAAACACCATATATTTT.

The chain recombines TRBV6-5 with TRBJ1-1; no firm D call. Trimming removed 0 bases at V and 3 bases at J, with 8 bases between. The germline gives CDR1 MNHEY, CDR2 SVGAGI. The CDR3 is made up of 14 amino acids. The CDR3 nucleotides read TGTGCCAGCAGTTACTCGTCAGGCCACACTGAAGCTTTCTTT. As protein: CASSYSSGHTEAFF.

The chain carries TRBV7-8 and TRBJ2-6; D is ambiguous. The germline V and J ends were trimmed by 3 bases and 11 bases, with 20 bases remaining between them. The CDR3 contains 16 residues. Germline V gene sequence: CDR1 SGHVS, CDR2 FQNEAQ. The CDR3 spells CASSLKPAIVPHVLTF. Here the CDR3 DNA reads TGTGCCAGCAGCTTGAAACCAGCGATTGTTCCCCACGTCCTGACTTTC. Drawing the rest from reference TRBV7-8 and TRBJ2-6, the complete variable domain is GAGVSQSPRYKVAKRGQDVALRCDPISGHVSLFWYQQALGQGPEFLTYFQNEAQLDKSGLPSDRFFAERPEGSVSTLKIQRTQQEDSAVYLCASSLKPAIVPHVLTFGAGSRLTVL.

This rearrangement joins TRBV10-3 to TRBJ1-3; TRBD1 matches 7 bases. V was clipped by 2 bases and J by 4 bases; unmatched bases: 8. This CDR3 has 16 amino acids. Germline assignment: CDR1 ENHRY and CDR2 SYGVKD. CDR3 sequence: CAISEPTGRDGNTIYF. The CDR3, as DNA: TGTGCCATCAGTGAGCCGACAGGGCGAGACGGAAACACCATATATTTT.

The gene calls are TRBV19 and TRBJ1-1; D gene unclear. This CDR3 comprises 13 residues. V lost 7 bases and J lost 5, with 14 bases in between. Germline V gives CDR1 LNHDA, CDR2 SQIVND (reference sequence). The CDR3 here is CASMVGERTEAFF. The CDR3, as DNA: TGTGCCAGTATGGTCGGGGAGAGGACTGAAGCTTTCTTT.

The chain carries TRBV6-5 and TRBJ1-5, with a tentative D call TRBD1 (5 bases). The CDR3 totals 15 residues. Germline V gene data show CDR1 as MNHEY and CDR2 as SVGAGI. V lost 6 bases and J 2 bases, leaving 14 bases between the germline ends. The CDR3 DNA reads as TGTGCCAGCAGGGACGGGGGGTTTGGCAATCAGCCCCAGCATTTT. Protein sequence: CASRDGGFGNQPQHF.

The rearrangement uses TRBV7-9 and TRBJ2-1; 8 positions match TRBD1. The CDR3 consists of 14 residues. Trimming took 5 bases from V and 10 from J; bases not matched to a gene: 10. CDR1 is SEHNR and CDR2 is FQNEAQ in the germline V gene (reference sequence). The CDR3 reads CASSLIGTGREQFF. In DNA, the CDR3 is TGTGCCAGCAGCCTAATAGGGACAGGAAGGGAGCAGTTCTTC.

The CDR3 reads CASSTRSRPNQPQHF. The CDR3 DNA reads as TGTGCCAGCAGTACCCGCTCTAGGCCCAATCAGCCCCAGCATTTT. V gene TRBV28 combines with J gene TRBJ1-5, with D hard to call. The V and J ends lost 5 bases and 3 bases respectively, with 14 bases between them. The CDR3 is made up of 15 amino acids. The germline V gene has CDR1 MDHEN and CDR2 SYDVKM.

The rearrangement uses TRBV9 and TRBJ1-2, with 8 bases fitting TRBD1. Germline V gene sequence: CDR1 SGDLS, CDR2 YYNGEE. The CDR3 length is 14 residues. Trimming at V came to 0 bases and at J to 2 bases, leaving 0 bases not matched to a gene. CDR3 DNA: TGTGCCAGCAGCGTAGGGACAGGGAACTATGGCTACACCTTC. This sequence encodes CASSVGTGNYGYTF.

This chain uses TRBV7-8 with TRBJ1-5; no reliable D call. The length of the CDR3 is 14 residues. Trimming took off 8 bases at V and 5 bases at J, with 16 bases between the two ends. From germline, CDR1 is SGHVS and CDR2 FQNEAQ. CDR3 protein: CASRRDSVDQPQHF. The CDR3 DNA follows: TGTGCCAGCCGTCGAGATAGTGTAGATCAGCCCCAGCATTTT.

This chain uses TRBV2 with TRBJ1-5, with TRBD1 matching 10 bases. J lost 5 bases, V lost 5 bases, and 9 bases had no gene match. The CDR3 has 16 residues. Germline V gives CDR1 SNHLY, CDR2 FYNNEI. CDR3 amino acids: CASSHPGTGVDQPQHF. DNA for the CDR3: TGTGCCAGCAGTCACCCAGGGACAGGGGTGGATCAGCCCCAGCATTTT. Full variable domain (rest looked up from reference TRBV2 and TRBJ1-5): EPEVTQTPSHQVTQMGQEVILRCVPISNHLYFYWYRQILGQKVEFLVSFYNNEISEKSEIFDDQFSVERPDGSNFTLKIRSTKLEDSAMYFCASSHPGTGVDQPQHFGDGTRLSIL.

This chain connects TRBV25-1 to TRBJ2-3; D may be TRBD2 (6 bases). Between the trimmed V and J ends, which lost 1 base and 0 bases, there was a span of 14 bases. The CDR3 consists of 17 residues. Germline assignment: CDR1 MGHDK and CDR2 SYGVNS. The chain's CDR3 is CASSELRPGDSTDTQYF. CDR3 DNA: TGTGCCAGCAGTGAATTACGGCCGGGGGACAGCACAGATACGCAGTATTTT. Looking up the rest from reference TRBV25-1 and TRBJ2-3 gives the full variable domain: EADIYQTPRYLVIGTGKKITLECSQTMGHDKMYWYQQDPGMELHLIHYSYGVNSTEKGDLSSESTVSRIRTEHFPLTLESARPSHTSQYLCASSELRPGDSTDTQYFGPGTRLTVL.

The V and J genes are TRBV5-4 and TRBJ1-1; 8 positions agree with TRBD1. Trimming removed 0 bases from V and 1 base from J; junction bases left unmatched: 5. This CDR3 spans 16 amino acids. Germline assignment: CDR1 SGHNT and CDR2 YYREEE (reference sequence). The CDR3 DNA reads TGTGCCAGCAGCTTGGCCTCCGGGACAGGGAACACTGAAGCTTTCTTT. Translation gives CASSLASGTGNTEAFF.

The rearrangement links TRBV11-3 to TRBJ1-1, with unresolved D. The CDR3 has 13 amino acids. Germline CDR1 reads SGHNT; CDR2 reads YENEEA. Trimming cost V 5 bases and J 5 bases, with 12 bases left between them. This chain's CDR3 is CASSRGGSTEAFF. DNA for the CDR3: TGTGCCAGCAGCCGGGGAGGATCTACTGAAGCTTTCTTT.

The chain joins TRBV7-9 to TRBJ1-3; 7 bases map to TRBD1. The germline CDR1 and CDR2 sequences are SEHNR and FQNEAQ (reference sequence). Trimming cost V 5 bases and J 0 bases; bases outside gene matches: 7. The CDR3 is 16 amino acids. The CDR3 here is CASSRDSALSGNTIYF. The CDR3, as DNA: TGTGCCAGCAGCCGGGACAGCGCTCTCTCTGGAAACACCATATATTTT. Full variable domain (remainder filled in from reference TRBV7-9 and TRBJ1-3): DTGVSQNPRHKITKRGQNVTFRCDPISEHNRLYWYRQTLGQGPEFLTYFQNEAQLEKSRLLSDRFSAERPKGSFSTLEIQRTEQGDSAMYLCASSRDSALSGNTIYFGEGSWLTVV.